The 14 T cell receptor beta chains reported below all come from one sample, sequenced in a study of response to subunit inactivated influenza vaccine. TCRdb passed the RT-PCR reads through MiXCR, listing each CDR3 protein once. Of hundreds of thousands of distinct CDR3 sequences in the sample, around 11% were seen once. The sample in question was PBMCs from blood, obtained on the day of vaccination. These receptors all come from a man aged 50-60 years who received an inactivated influenza vaccine.

CDR3 coding DNA: TGTGCCAGCAGGGCCGTGACAGGGAACACCGGGGAGCTGTTTTTT. Its translation: CASRAVTGNTGELFF. The V call is TRBV28, the J call TRBJ2-2; weak D call: TRBD1 (6 bases). The CDR3 runs 15 residues. The V end lost 6 bases, the J end lost 1 base, and 12 bases lay between the germline ends. Germline lookup yields CDR1 MDHEN and CDR2 SYDVKM.

This clonotype was seen a few times. The V and J genes are TRBV20-1 and TRBJ2-2; TRBD2 matches 11 bases. The trim removed 3 bases at V and 7 bases at J, leaving 10 bases unmatched. Germline loops: CDR1 DFQATT, CDR2 SNEGSKA (reference sequence). The CDR3 is made up of 16 amino acids. The CDR3 sequence: CSASDSGGATFGELFF. Written as DNA, the CDR3 is TGCAGTGCTAGCGATAGCGGGGGGGCTACTTTCGGGGAGCTGTTTTTT.

This clonotype came up a few times. CDR3 loop: CASGAGAGYEQYF. The CDR3 region has the DNA TGCGCCAGCGGGGCGGGAGCAGGGTACGAGCAGTACTTC. The chain has TRBV5-1 and TRBJ2-7; 7 bases line up with TRBD2. The CDR3 totals 13 residues. The junction had 8 bases not matched to a gene; V was cut back by 7 bases and J by 4 bases. CDR1 and CDR2 from the germline V gene are SGHRS and YFSETQ.

In its sample, this clonotype was seen a few times. CDR3 amino acids: CSVEVRQGGDTQYF. DNA of the CDR3: TGCAGCGTTGAAGTCAGGCAGGGAGGTGATACGCAGTATTTT. This chain links TRBV29-1 with TRBJ2-3; perhaps TRBD2 as D (6 bases). The CDR3 loop spans 14 amino acids. Germline loops: CDR1 SQVTM, CDR2 ANQGSEA. Trimming left V 1 base short and J 6 bases short, with 14 bases between.

Ten or more counts support this clonotype. J is TRBJ2-3 and V is TRBV20-1; D could derive from TRBD1 or TRBD2 (5 bases each). Germline CDR1 is DFQATT and CDR2 is SNEGSKA (reference sequence). V lost 5 bases and J 6 bases, leaving 24 bases between the germline ends. The length of the CDR3 is 16 residues. The CDR3 here is CSASGTLSNIPDTQYF. CDR3 DNA: TGCAGTGCTTCTGGGACCCTCTCCAACATTCCGGATACGCAGTATTTT.

This clonotype has at least ten counts. V gene TRBV12-3 or TRBV12-4 combines with J gene TRBJ2-3; D is perhaps TRBD2 (6 bases). The CDR3 totals 15 residues. Trimming left V 6 bases short and J 1 base short, with 14 bases between. This CDR3 reads CASSPLGTGTDTQYF. CDR3 DNA sequence: TGTGCCAGCAGCCCCCTCGGGACTGGCACAGATACGCAGTATTTT.

At least ten counts were recorded for this clonotype. The V call is TRBV9, the J call TRBJ1-6; D is ambiguous. The CDR3 is 14 amino acids. Germline loops: CDR1 SGDLS, CDR2 YYNGEE. V was pared by 0 bases and J by 13 bases, with 14 bases between. CDR3 protein: CASSVDPTAGPLHF. The CDR3 DNA sequence: TGTGCCAGCAGCGTAGACCCCACAGCTGGTCCCCTCCACTTT. Based on the CDR3 plus reference TRBV9 and TRBJ1-6, the full variable domain is DSGVTQTPKHLITATGQRVTLRCSPRSGDLSVYWYQQSLDQGLQFLIQYYNGEERAKGNILERFSAQQFPDLHSELNLSSLELGDSALYFCASSVDPTAGPLHFGNGTRLTVT.

The table lists this clonotype with a few counts. The CDR3 here is CASSSDEVSGANVLTF. CDR3 bases: TGTGCCAGCAGCTCCGACGAGGTTTCTGGGGCCAACGTCCTGACTTTC. The V gene is TRBV4-2, the J gene TRBJ2-6; D remains ambiguous. Germline V gene lookup returns CDR1 LGHNA and CDR2 YNFKEQ. This CDR3 region has 16 residues. The V end lost 5 bases, the J end lost 1 base, and 12 bases lay between the germline ends.

The V and J genes are TRBV7-2 and TRBJ2-1, with D perhaps matching TRBD1 (5 bases). CDR1 and CDR2 (germline): SGHTA, FQGNSA. V was shortened by 7 bases and J by 1 base, with 8 bases between the two germline ends. This CDR3 has 13 residues. The CDR3 protein is CASNPGSYNEQFF. The CDR3, as DNA: TGTGCCAGCAATCCAGGGTCCTACAATGAGCAGTTCTTC.

This clonotype turned up a few times. The gene calls are TRBV27 and TRBJ2-3; no clear D gene. CDR1 and CDR2 (germline): MNHEY, SMNVEV (reference sequence). This CDR3 contains 14 residues. V gave up 2 bases and J gave up 4 bases, with 10 bases separating them. Here the CDR3 reads CASSLLSGADTQYF. DNA of the CDR3: TGTGCCAGCAGTTTACTTTCTGGCGCAGATACGCAGTATTTT.

This sequence joins TRBV28 and TRBJ2-7; TRBD1 agrees at 10 bases. CDR3 length: 16 amino acids. Per the germline V gene, CDR1 is MDHEN and CDR2 is SYDVKM. The V gene end was trimmed by 3 bases and the J gene end by 7 bases; junction bases not matched to a gene: 12. CDR3 sequence reads: CASSLETSGTGVEQYF. The CDR3 DNA is TGTGCCAGCAGTTTGGAAACAAGCGGGACAGGGGTAGAGCAGTACTTC.

This clonotype was detected ten times or more. The J gene is TRBJ2-5, the V gene TRBV20-1, with D possibly being TRBD1 (5 bases). V was shortened by 5 bases and J by 7 bases, with 17 bases between the two germline ends. CDR1 DFQATT and CDR2 SNEGSKA come from the germline V gene (reference sequence). The CDR3 length is 13 residues. For the CDR3, the DNA is TGCAGTGCTCCCGGACCAGGGCTCAGGACCCAGTACTTC. It translates to CSAPGPGLRTQYF.

This clonotype was seen a few times. The chain combines TRBV7-2 with TRBJ2-3, with 9 nucleotides matching TRBD2. The CDR3 runs to 15 residues. Germline CDR1 is SGHTA and CDR2 is FQGNSA. V shed 3 bases and J 1 base; nucleotides not matched to a gene: 2. In DNA form, the CDR3 reads TGTGCCAGCAGCTTCCTAGCGGGGCGCACAGATACGCAGTATTTT. This translates into CASSFLAGRTDTQYF.

This clonotype was counted a few times. The gene calls are TRBV6-5 and TRBJ2-2; the match to TRBD1 covers 10 bases. CDR3 length: 15 residues. After removal of 4 bases from V and 7 bases from J, the junction contained 6 bases not matched to a gene. Per the germline V gene, CDR1 is MNHEY and CDR2 is SVGAGI. CDR3: CASSFDRGRIGELFF. The CDR3 DNA is TGTGCCAGCAGTTTTGACAGGGGGCGCATCGGGGAGCTGTTTTTT.